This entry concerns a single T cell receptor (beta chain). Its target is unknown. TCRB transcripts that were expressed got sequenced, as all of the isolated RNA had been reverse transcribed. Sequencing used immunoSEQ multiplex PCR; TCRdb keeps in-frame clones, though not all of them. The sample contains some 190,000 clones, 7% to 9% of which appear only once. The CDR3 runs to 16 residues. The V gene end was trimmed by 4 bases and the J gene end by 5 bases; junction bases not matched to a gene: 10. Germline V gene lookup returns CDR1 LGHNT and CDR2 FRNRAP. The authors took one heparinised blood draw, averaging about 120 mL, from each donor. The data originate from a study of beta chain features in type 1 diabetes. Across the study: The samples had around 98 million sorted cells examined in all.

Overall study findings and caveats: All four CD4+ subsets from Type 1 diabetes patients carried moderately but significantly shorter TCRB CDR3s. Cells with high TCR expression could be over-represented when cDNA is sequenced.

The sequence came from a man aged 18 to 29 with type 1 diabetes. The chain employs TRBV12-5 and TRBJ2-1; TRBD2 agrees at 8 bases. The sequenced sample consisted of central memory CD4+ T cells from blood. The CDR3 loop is CASGSGGSGSHNEQFF. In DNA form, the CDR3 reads TGTGCTAGTGGTTCGGGGGGAAGCGGGAGTCACAATGAGCAGTTCTTC.